Listed here are 9 T cell receptor beta chains from one sample, sequenced in a study of patients and donors after allogeneic stem cell transplantation. TCRdb reprocessed the RT-PCR reads with MiXCR, giving one entry per CDR3 protein. The sample has approximately 410,000 distinct CDR3 sequences; roughly 16% are singletons. Sequenced sample: blood, either unsorted or a sorted T cell fraction (not recorded which). These receptors originate from a human donor who was either an allogeneic HSCT recipient or a stem cell or donor lymphocyte infusion donor (not recorded which). It is not recorded whose cells these are; they may come from a transplant donor.

The rearrangement uses TRBV6-5 and TRBJ2-7, with D perhaps matching TRBD2 (6 bases). Trimming took off 2 bases at V and 0 bases at J, with 11 bases between the two ends. Germline CDR1 reads MNHEY; CDR2 reads SVGAGI. The CDR3 has 15 amino acids. The CDR3 protein is CASSYGGESSYEQYF. CDR3 coding DNA: TGTGCCAGCAGTTACGGCGGGGAGAGCTCCTACGAGCAGTACTTC.

This clonotype has a handful of counts. The chain recombines TRBV5-1 with TRBJ2-3; TRBD2 matches 11 bases. Germline V gene data show CDR1 as SGHRS and CDR2 as YFSETQ. The CDR3 has 17 residues. Losses at the gene ends were 0 bases for V and 3 bases for J; bases not matched to a gene: 6. CDR3 coding DNA: TGCGCCAGCAGCTTGGCCCTAGCGGGAGGTTATACAGATACGCAGTATTTT. This translates into CASSLALAGGYTDTQYF. Combining the CDR3 with reference TRBV5-1 and TRBJ2-3 gives the whole variable domain KAGVTQTPRYLIKTRGQQVTLSCSPISGHRSVSWYQQTPGQGLQFLFEYFSETQRNKGNFPGRFSGRQFSNSRSEMNVSTLELGDSALYLCASSLALAGGYTDTQYFGPGTRLTVL.

The V call is TRBV30, the J call TRBJ2-5, with D perhaps being TRBD1 or TRBD2 (5 bases each). The V gene's germline CDR1 is GTSNPN and CDR2 SVGIG (reference sequence). With 2 bases removed from V and 7 bases from J, the gap between germline ends came to 17 bases. CDR3 length equals 14 residues. The CDR3 DNA sequence: TGTGCCTGGAGTTGGACGGGACCTTTAGGGACCCAGTACTTC. This translates into CAWSWTGPLGTQYF.

This clonotype has at least ten counts. The chain employs TRBV12-3 or TRBV12-4 and TRBJ1-1; no definite D call. This CDR3 has 11 amino acids. The V end was cut by 1 base, the J end by 10 bases, with 7 bases between. CDR3 sequence reads: CASSLGEGAFF. For the CDR3, the DNA is TGTGCCAGCAGTTTAGGGGAGGGAGCTTTCTTT.

This clonotype was seen more than once but under ten times. This chain links TRBV4-1 with TRBJ2-2, with TRBD2 identical over 9 bases. Germline V gene data show CDR1 as MGHRA and CDR2 as YSYEKL. V lost 4 bases and J lost 6; bases outside the gene matches: 9. The CDR3 consists of 16 residues. The CDR3 here is CASSPGAGGQSGELFF. In DNA, the CDR3 is TGCGCCAGCAGCCCGGGGGCGGGGGGGCAATCCGGGGAGCTGTTTTTT.

This chain joins TRBV7-8 and TRBJ2-3, with 7 bases that match TRBD2. Germline V gene lookup returns CDR1 SGHVS and CDR2 FQNEAQ. This CDR3 spans 16 amino acids. J was trimmed by 2 bases and V by 4 bases; bases with no gene match: 9. The CDR3, as DNA: TGTGCCAGCAGCTCCTATGCGGGGGACCCCACAGATACGCAGTATTTT. Protein: CASSSYAGDPTDTQYF. Supplemented by reference TRBV7-8 and TRBJ2-3, the full variable domain reads GAGVSQSPRYKVAKRGQDVALRCDPISGHVSLFWYQQALGQGPEFLTYFQNEAQLDKSGLPSDRFFAERPEGSVSTLKIQRTQQEDSAVYLCASSSYAGDPTDTQYFGPGTRLTVL.

This rearrangement joins TRBV6-2 or TRBV6-3 to TRBJ1-4; D call uncertain. Between the trimmed V and J ends, which lost 6 bases and 12 bases, there was a span of 11 bases. From germline, CDR1 is MNHEY and CDR2 SVGEGT. The CDR3 has 11 residues. In DNA, the CDR3 is TGTGCCAGCAGCCAGACCGTTGAACTGTTTTTT. It translates to CASSQTVELFF.

The V gene is TRBV19, the J gene TRBJ1-4; D is undetermined. Per the germline V gene, CDR1 is LNHDA and CDR2 is SQIVND (reference sequence). The germline V and J ends were trimmed by 1 base and 7 bases, with 10 bases remaining between them. The CDR3 sequence is 14 residues long. CDR3 loop: CASSIGQEAEKLFF. CDR3 nucleotides: TGTGCCAGTAGTATAGGGCAGGAAGCTGAAAAACTGTTTTTT.

The table lists this clonotype with a few counts. This sequence joins TRBV25-1 and TRBJ2-2, with 11 bases identical to TRBD2. Germline V gene data show CDR1 as MGHDK and CDR2 as SYGVNS. The CDR3 sequence is 19 residues long. Trimming took 1 base from V and 8 from J; bases not matched to a gene: 15. The CDR3 DNA follows: TGTGCCAGCAGTGAATGGGGTAGCGGGGGGGCCGCTCTTCTTGGGGAGCTGTTTTTT. Translated: CASSEWGSGGAALLGELFF.